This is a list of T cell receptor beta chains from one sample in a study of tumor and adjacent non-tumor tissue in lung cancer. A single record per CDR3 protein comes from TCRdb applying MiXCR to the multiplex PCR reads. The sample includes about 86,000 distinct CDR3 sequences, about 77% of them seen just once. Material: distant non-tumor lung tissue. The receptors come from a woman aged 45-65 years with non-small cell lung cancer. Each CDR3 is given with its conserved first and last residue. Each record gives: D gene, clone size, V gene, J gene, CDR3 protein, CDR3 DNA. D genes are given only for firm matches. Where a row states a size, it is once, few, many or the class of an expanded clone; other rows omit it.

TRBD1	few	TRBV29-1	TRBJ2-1	CNVDSSGQGRGEQFF	TGCAACGTCGATTCTTCCGGACAGGGAAGGGGTGAGCAGTTCTTC
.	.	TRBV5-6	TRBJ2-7	CASNLEGHEQYF	TGTGCCAGCAACTTGGAAGGACACGAGCAGTACTTC
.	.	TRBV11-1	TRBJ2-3	CAGSSGFFGTDMQYF	TGTGCAGGCAGCAGTGGATTTTTCGGCACAGATATGCAGTATTTT
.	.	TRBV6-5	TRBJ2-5	CAISRPGQETQYF	TGTGCCATCAGCCGCCCGGGCCAAGAGACCCAGTACTTC
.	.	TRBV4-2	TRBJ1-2	CGSSPECTGRSVGYTF	TGTGGCAGCAGCCCAGAATGTACAGGGCGGTCGGTCGGCTACACCTTC
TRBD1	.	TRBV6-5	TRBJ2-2	CASGDSTGGVRGELFF	TGTGCCAGCGGGGACTCCACAGGGGGCGTTCGCGGGGAGCTGTTTTTT
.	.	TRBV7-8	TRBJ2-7	CARTSLTGEEWEQYF	TGTGCCAGGACCTCCTTGACAGGTGAAGAGTGGGAGCAGTACTTC
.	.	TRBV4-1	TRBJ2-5	CANSQEQQEGQETQYF	TGCGCCAACAGCCAAGAACAGCAGGAGGGCCAAGAGACCCAGTACTTC
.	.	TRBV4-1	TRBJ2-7	CASSQQGGGYDQYF	TGCGCCAGCAGCCAACAGGGGGGCGGCTACGACCAGTACTTC
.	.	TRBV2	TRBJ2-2	CASSTGRNTGELFF	TGTGCCAGCAGTACAGGGCGGAACACCGGGGAGCTGTTTTTT
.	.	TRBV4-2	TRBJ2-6	CVSSQGLGLSVGGANVLTF	TGTGTCAGCAGCCAAGGCTTGGGATTGAGTGTCGGGGGGGCCAACGTCCTGACTTTC
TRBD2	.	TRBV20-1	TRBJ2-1	CSARAGTSVPEQFF	TGCAGTGCCAGGGCCGGGACTAGCGTCCCTGAGCAGTTCTTT
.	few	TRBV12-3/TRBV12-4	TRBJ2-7	CASSSRQEGFYEQYF	TGTGCCAGCAGTTCCAGACAAGAGGGGTTCTACGAGCAGTACTTC
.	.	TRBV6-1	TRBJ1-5	CASRTGPGLRQSQHF	TGTGCCAGCAGAACTGGACCGGGCCTTCGTCAGTCCCAGCATTTT
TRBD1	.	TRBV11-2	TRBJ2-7	CARRLVRDSYEQCF	TGTGCCAGGAGATTAGTTAGGGACAGCTACGAGCAGTGCTTC
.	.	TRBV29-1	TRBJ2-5	CSVELCGVPREETQYF	TGCAGCGTTGAACTATGTGGAGTGCCCCGAGAAGAGACCCAGTACTTC
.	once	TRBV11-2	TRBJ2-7	CANSMTDTGYEQYF	TGTGCCAACAGCATGACGGACACTGGCTACGAGCAGTACTTC
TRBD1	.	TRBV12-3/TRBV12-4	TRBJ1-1	CAGEGAGNTEAFF	TGTGCCGGCGAGGGGGCCGGGAACACTGAAGCTTTCTTT
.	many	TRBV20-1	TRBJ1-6	CSAREYGGQNSPLHF	TGCAGTGCTAGAGAGTACGGGGGGCAGAATTCACCCCTCCACTTT
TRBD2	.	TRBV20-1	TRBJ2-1	CSARGVHAREGLNEQFF	TGCAGTGCTAGAGGTGTCCACGCGCGGGAGGGCCTGAATGAGCAGTTCTTC
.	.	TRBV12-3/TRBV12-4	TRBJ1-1	CASSFTGRWTEAFF	TGTGCCAGCAGTTTCACAGGGAGGTGGACCGAAGCTTTCTTT
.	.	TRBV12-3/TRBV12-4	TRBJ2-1	CANRKLGLINPSGQFF	TGTGCCAACAGAAAACTAGGACTTATTAATCCTAGTGGGCAGTTCTTC
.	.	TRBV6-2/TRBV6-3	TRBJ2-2	CASKRYLVGVANIGELFF	TGTGCCAGCAAACGCTACCTAGTGGGAGTGGCGAACATCGGGGAGCTGTTTTTT
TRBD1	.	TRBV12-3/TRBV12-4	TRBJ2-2	CAGSLGTETNARGLFF	TGTGCCGGCAGTTTAGGGACAGAGACAAACGCCAGGGGGCTGTTTTTT
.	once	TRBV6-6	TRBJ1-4	CASGVGADEKLFF	TGTGCCAGCGGGGTAGGGGCGGATGAAAAACTGTTTTTT
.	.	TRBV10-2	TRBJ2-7	CASNESDNFYDQYF	TGCGCCAGCAATGAATCAGATAACTTTTACGATCAGTACTTC
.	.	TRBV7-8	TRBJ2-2	CASSLAGRGETGELFF	TGTGCCAGCAGCTTAGCGGGCAGGGGGGAAACCGGGGAGCTGTTTTTT
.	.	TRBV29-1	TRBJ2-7	CSVVGEVGGVLYEQCF	TGCAGCGTTGTTGGGGAAGTGGGAGGAGTCTTGTACGAGCAGTGTTTC
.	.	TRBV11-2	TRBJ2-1	CASSMDAFNEQFF	TGTGCCAGCAGCATGGATGCTTTCAATGAGCAGTTCTTC
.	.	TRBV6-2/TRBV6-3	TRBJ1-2	CASSYVRGVSNGYTF	TGTGCCAGCAGTTATGTACGAGGCGTGTCCAATGGCTACACCTTC
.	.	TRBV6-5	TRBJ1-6	CTSSYSAGQGGSPLHF	TGTACCAGCAGTTACTCTGCGGGGCAGGGAGGATCACCCCTCCACTTT
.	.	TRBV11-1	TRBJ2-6	CTSSPPVRSEANVLTF	TGTACCAGCAGCCCGCCGGTCCGCTCCGAGGCCAACGTCCTGACTTTC
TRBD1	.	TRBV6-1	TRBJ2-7	CTSTLLRDRVYERYF	TGTACCAGCACACTCCTACGAGACAGGGTTTACGAGCGGTACTTC
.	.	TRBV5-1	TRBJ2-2	CVSSRAGELFF	TGCGTCAGCAGCAGGGCCGGGGAGCTGTTTTTT
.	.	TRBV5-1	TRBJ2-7	CASTSSEGPPTYKQYF	TGCGCCAGCACCTCCTCGGAGGGGCCTCCGACCTACAAGCAGTACTTC
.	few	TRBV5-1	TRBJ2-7	CASSLPRDPSEQYF	TGCGCCAGCAGCTTGCCTAGGGATCCCTCCGAGCAGTACTTC
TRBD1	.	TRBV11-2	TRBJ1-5	CAGSLEGADQPLHF	TGTGCCGGCAGCTTAGAGGGGGCAGATCAACCCCTGCATTTT
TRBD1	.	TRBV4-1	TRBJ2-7	CASRPTGTGHEQYF	TGCGCCAGCAGACCGACAGGGACAGGGCACGAGCAGTACTTC
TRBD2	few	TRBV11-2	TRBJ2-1	CASSLRDYYNEQFF	TGTGCCAGCAGCCTCCGGGACTACTACAATGAGCAGTTCTTC
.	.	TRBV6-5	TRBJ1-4	CASRLIWEGPEKLFF	TGTGCCAGCAGACTAATCTGGGAGGGGCCTGAAAAACTGTTTTTT
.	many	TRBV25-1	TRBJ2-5	CASSEGRTLSETQYF	TGTGCCAGCAGTGAGGGACGGACCCTGTCGGAGACCCAGTACTTC
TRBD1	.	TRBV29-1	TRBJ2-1	CNADGTGAVEQFF	TGCAACGCAGACGGGACAGGGGCCGTTGAGCAGTTCTTC
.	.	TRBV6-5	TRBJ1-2	CASNQGAERGFFGYTF	TGTGCCAGCAACCAAGGCGCCGAAAGGGGGTTCTTCGGCTACACCTTC
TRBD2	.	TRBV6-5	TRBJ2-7	CASSRAMTSGVPYERYF	TGTGCCAGCAGTCGTGCTATGACTAGCGGGGTTCCCTACGAGCGGTACTTC
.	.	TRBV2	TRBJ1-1	CASSTDESEAFF	TGTGCCAGCAGTACGGACGAATCGGAAGCTTTCTTT
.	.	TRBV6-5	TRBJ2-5	CASSYGENQYF	TGTGCCAGCAGTTACGGAGAGAATCAGTACTTC
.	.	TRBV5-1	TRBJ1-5	CACRGDGSNQPQHF	TGCGCCTGCAGAGGGGACGGAAGCAATCAGCCCCAGCATTTT
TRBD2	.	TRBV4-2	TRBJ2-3	CASSKGSGTTIYTQYF	TGTGCCAGCAGCAAGGGGAGCGGGACCACCATATATACGCAGTATTTT
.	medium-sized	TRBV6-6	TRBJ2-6	CASRLGSSGANVLTF	TGTGCCAGCAGGCTGGGGTCCTCTGGGGCCAACGTCCTGACTTTC
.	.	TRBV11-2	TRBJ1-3	CASSACMKSGNTTYF	TGTGCCAGCAGCGCATGCATGAAATCTGGAAACACCACATATTTT
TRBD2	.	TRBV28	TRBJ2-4	CATGLVGEPTKNIQYF	TGTGCCACGGGACTAGTGGGAGAACCAACCAAAAACATTCAGTACTTC
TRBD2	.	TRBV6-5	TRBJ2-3	CASSYWLADTKTQYF	TGTGCCAGCAGTTACTGGCTAGCGGACACAAAAACGCAGTATTTT
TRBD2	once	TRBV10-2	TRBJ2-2	CASSELAGTGELFF	TGCGCCAGTAGTGAGTTAGCGGGCACCGGGGAACTGTTTTTT
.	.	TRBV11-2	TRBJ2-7	CASSLSGGVQYF	TGTGCTAGCAGCTTAAGCGGCGGGGTGCAGTACTTC
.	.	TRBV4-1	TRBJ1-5	CASSQVTGSNQPRHF	TGCGCCAGCAGCCAAGTTACGGGTAGCAATCAGCCCCGGCATTTT
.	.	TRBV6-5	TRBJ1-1	CVSSSEPRWSEAFF	TGTGTCAGCAGTTCCGAGCCCCGCTGGTCCGAAGCTTTCTTT
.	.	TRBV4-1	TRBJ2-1	CASSSPRTEQFF	TGCGCCAGCAGTTCCCCTAGAACTGAGCAGTTCTTC
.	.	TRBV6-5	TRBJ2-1	CASTVTRSSYDEQFF	TGTGCCAGCACCGTTACTAGGAGCTCCTATGATGAGCAGTTCTTC
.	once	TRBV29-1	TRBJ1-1	CGIVETSTEVFF	TGCGGCATCGTTGAGACGAGCACTGAAGTTTTCTTT